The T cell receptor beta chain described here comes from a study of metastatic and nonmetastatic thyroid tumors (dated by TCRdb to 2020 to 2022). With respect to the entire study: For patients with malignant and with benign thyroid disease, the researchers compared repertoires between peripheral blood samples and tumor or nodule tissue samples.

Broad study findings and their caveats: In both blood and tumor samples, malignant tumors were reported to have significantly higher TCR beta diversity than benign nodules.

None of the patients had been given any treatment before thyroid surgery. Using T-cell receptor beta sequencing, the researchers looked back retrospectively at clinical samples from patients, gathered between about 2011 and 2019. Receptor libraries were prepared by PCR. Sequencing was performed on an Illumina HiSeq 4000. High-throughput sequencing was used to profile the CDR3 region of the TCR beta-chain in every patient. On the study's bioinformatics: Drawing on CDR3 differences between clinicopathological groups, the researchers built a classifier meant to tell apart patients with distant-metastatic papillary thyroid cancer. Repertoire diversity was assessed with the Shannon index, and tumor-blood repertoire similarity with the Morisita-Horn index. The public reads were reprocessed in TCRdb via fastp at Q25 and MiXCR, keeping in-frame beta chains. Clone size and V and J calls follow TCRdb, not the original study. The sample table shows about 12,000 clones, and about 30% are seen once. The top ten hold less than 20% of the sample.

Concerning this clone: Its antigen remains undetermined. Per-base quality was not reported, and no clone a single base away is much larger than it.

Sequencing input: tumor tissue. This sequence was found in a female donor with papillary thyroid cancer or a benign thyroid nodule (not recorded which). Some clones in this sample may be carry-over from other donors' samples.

The CDR3 protein sequence reads: CAWSDLPYGYTF. The DNA sequence follows: TGTGCCTGGAGTGACTTGCCCTATGGCTACACCTTC. In this chain, TRBV30 is recombined with TRBJ1-2, with the D gene call left open. Including the terminal cysteine and phenylalanine, the CDR3 comprises 12 residues. Just the 36-base CDR3 DNA is kept, in frame starting at base 1. As encoded in the germline V gene (reference sequence), CDR1 is GTSNPN while CDR2 is SVGIG. Trimming at the junction amounts to 1 base on V and 4 bases on J, and the germline ends lie 7 bases apart.